The rows below give T cell receptor beta chains drawn from one sample of a study of identical twins. Each CDR3 protein gets one entry after TCRdb re-called the 5' RACE reads with MiXCR. The profile covers around 490,000 distinct CDR3 sequences, with around 22% appearing a single time and more than 0.4% taken by the ten largest. The same sample was also used in a study of yellow fever vaccine responses in identical twins.

The sequencing input was CD4+ T cells sorted from blood. These receptors originate from a woman in her late teens or twenties in good health. Each CDR3 is given with its conserved first and last residue. D genes are given only for firm matches. The size field is filled for only some rows; it gives once, few, many or a size class.

>TRBV5-1|15|TRBD2|NA|TRBJ2-3
CASSYRGVQTDTQYF
TGCGCCAGCAGCTACCGGGGGGTCCAAACAGATACGCAGTATTTT
>TRBV27|15|TRBD1|NA|TRBJ2-2
CASRPGQGNTGELFF
TGTGCCAGCAGACCGGGACAGGGGAACACCGGGGAGCTGTTTTTT
>TRBV5-1|17|NA|NA|TRBJ2-2
CASSAKETALLTGELFF
TGCGCCAGCAGCGCGAAAGAGACGGCCTTGCTCACCGGGGAGCTGTTTTTT
>TRBV12-3/TRBV12-4|13|NA|few|TRBJ2-7
CASSFLGTYEQYF
TGTGCCAGCAGTTTTCTTGGCACCTACGAGCAGTACTTC
>TRBV10-3|15|NA|few|TRBJ2-2
CAISEFGKNTGELFF
TGTGCCATCAGTGAGTTCGGGAAGAACACCGGGGAGCTGTTTTTT
>TRBV18|15|NA|few|TRBJ2-4
CASSPPDLAKNIQYF
TGTGCCAGCTCACCACCAGACCTAGCCAAAAACATTCAGTACTTC
>TRBV20-1|16|TRBD1|few|TRBJ2-3
CSARDRTGANTDTQYF
TGCAGTGCTAGAGACCGGACAGGGGCGAACACAGATACGCAGTATTTT
>TRBV12-3/TRBV12-4|14|TRBD1|NA|TRBJ1-1
CASTIGTANTEAFF
TGTGCCAGCACCATCGGGACAGCGAACACTGAAGCTTTCTTT
>TRBV7-4|16|TRBD1|few|TRBJ2-2
CASSLGDRPITGELFF
TGTGCCAGCAGCTTAGGGGACAGACCTATCACCGGGGAGCTGTTTTTT
>TRBV6-1|15|TRBD1|few|TRBJ1-4
CASSTQGAGNEKLFF
TGTGCCAGCAGCACCCAGGGGGCTGGTAATGAAAAACTGTTTTTT
>TRBV28|17|NA|NA|TRBJ1-3
CASSTTPFGDDGNTIYF
TGTGCCAGCAGTACTACCCCCTTCGGGGACGACGGAAACACCATATATTTT
>TRBV27|13|NA|NA|TRBJ2-5
CASSLREIGTQYF
TGTGCCAGCAGCCTCCGGGAGATCGGTACCCAGTACTTC
>TRBV5-1|16|NA|once|TRBJ2-3
CASSLWGAQRTDTQYF
TGCGCCAGCAGCTTGTGGGGGGCCCAGCGGACAGATACGCAGTATTTT
>TRBV20-1|15|NA|NA|TRBJ1-4
CSAAGGASTNEKLFF
TGCAGTGCGGCCGGGGGGGCCTCAACTAATGAAAAACTGTTTTTT
>TRBV7-9|16|TRBD1|NA|TRBJ1-4
CASTRLGQGTNEKLFF
TGTGCCAGCACCCGCCTCGGACAGGGTACTAATGAAAAACTGTTTTTT
>TRBV5-1|16|TRBD2|NA|TRBJ2-7
CASSLVPPTSGYEQYF
TGCGCCAGCAGCTTGGTTCCTCCGACTAGCGGATACGAGCAGTACTTC
>TRBV2|14|TRBD2|NA|TRBJ2-7
CASLPSSGAYEQYF
TGTGCCAGCCTACCATCTAGCGGGGCATACGAGCAGTACTTC
>TRBV10-3|14|NA|NA|TRBJ1-5
CAISVGLSNQPQHF
TGTGCCATCAGTGTGGGGTTAAGCAATCAGCCCCAGCATTTT
>TRBV6-1|15|NA|NA|TRBJ1-5
CASTKDGGSNQPQHF
TGTGCCAGCACTAAGGACGGAGGGAGCAATCAGCCCCAGCATTTT
>TRBV28|16|NA|NA|TRBJ2-5
CASSFLDPGFQETQYF
TGTGCCAGCAGCTTCTTGGACCCAGGGTTCCAAGAGACCCAGTACTTC
>TRBV6-2/TRBV6-3|16|NA|few|TRBJ1-1
CASSLASTAQNTEAFF
TGTGCCAGCAGTCTGGCCTCGACAGCCCAGAACACTGAAGCTTTCTTT
>TRBV7-9|16|NA|NA|TRBJ2-1
CASTPGQGFLYNEQFF
TGTGCCAGCACCCCCGGCCAGGGATTTCTCTACAATGAGCAGTTCTTC
>TRBV20-1|15|NA|few|TRBJ2-5
CSARLFGTGSETQYF
TGCAGTGCTAGGCTCTTTGGTACAGGATCGGAGACCCAGTACTTC
>TRBV20-1|15|TRBD1|NA|TRBJ2-1
CSASVDRGSYNEQFF
TGCAGTGCTAGTGTCGACAGGGGTTCCTACAATGAGCAGTTCTTC
>TRBV20-1|12|TRBD1|NA|TRBJ1-4
CSARTTGGYVFF
TGCAGTGCTAGGACGACAGGGGGCTATGTGTTTTTT
>TRBV2|13|TRBD1|few|TRBJ2-1
CASSDRVRNEQFF
TGTGCCAGCTCCGACAGGGTCCGCAATGAGCAGTTCTTC
>TRBV10-3|17|TRBD2|many|TRBJ2-7
CAIRDSDGTSDPYEQYF
TGTGCCATCAGAGATAGTGACGGGACTAGCGATCCCTACGAGCAGTACTTC
>TRBV5-1|17|TRBD2|NA|TRBJ2-5
CASSSGLAGGPWETQYF
TGCGCCAGCAGCTCTGGACTAGCGGGAGGGCCGTGGGAGACCCAGTACTTC
>TRBV12-3/TRBV12-4|14|NA|few|TRBJ2-1
CASTGGGTYNEQFF
TGTGCCAGCACCGGGGGCGGGACTTACAATGAGCAGTTCTTC
>TRBV6-1|15|NA|once|TRBJ1-5
CASSVQGSGNQPQHF
TGTGCCAGCAGTGTTCAGGGAAGTGGAAATCAGCCCCAGCATTTT
>TRBV2|14|NA|NA|TRBJ2-1
CASSYTGAYNEQFF
TGTGCCAGCAGTTACACAGGAGCCTACAATGAGCAGTTCTTC
>TRBV5-1|14|NA|few|TRBJ1-3
CASSLGRSGNTIYF
TGCGCCAGCAGTTTGGGCCGCTCTGGAAACACCATATATTTT
>TRBV27|18|TRBD2|few|TRBJ2-3
CASSITAASGGPTDTQYF
TGTGCCAGCAGTATAACGGCGGCTAGCGGGGGGCCAACGGATACGCAGTATTTT
>TRBV5-6|15|TRBD1|NA|TRBJ2-7
CASSFRDRKAYEQYF
TGTGCCAGCAGCTTCCGGGACAGGAAAGCCTACGAGCAGTACTTC
>TRBV3-1|16|NA|few|TRBJ2-4
CASSQEAKVYGNIQYF
TGTGCCAGCAGCCAAGAAGCCAAGGTTTATGGGAACATTCAGTACTTC
>TRBV2|16|NA|NA|TRBJ2-2
CASSEEGSTNTGELFF
TGTGCCAGCAGTGAAGAGGGCAGTACGAACACCGGGGAGCTGTTTTTT
>TRBV24-1|16|TRBD1|few|TRBJ2-2
CATSDPGTGGAGELFF
TGTGCCACCAGTGATCCCGGGACAGGGGGGGCCGGGGAGCTGTTTTTT
>TRBV19|14|TRBD2|NA|TRBJ2-7
CASSLAGQTYEQYF
TGTGCCAGTAGTCTAGCGGGGCAAACCTACGAGCAGTACTTC
>TRBV3-1|16|TRBD2|NA|TRBJ2-1
CASSQDLRGGYNEQFF
TGTGCCAGCAGCCAAGACCTACGGGGGGGGTACAATGAGCAGTTCTTC
>TRBV10-3|16|TRBD2|few|TRBJ2-1
CAISTRVAGATNEQFF
TGTGCCATCAGTACTCGGGTAGCGGGAGCCACTAATGAGCAGTTCTTC
>TRBV12-3/TRBV12-4|15|TRBD2|few|TRBJ2-2
CASSPKLAGDGELFF
TGTGCCAGCAGTCCCAAACTAGCGGGTGACGGGGAGCTGTTTTTT
>TRBV20-1|12|NA|few|TRBJ2-5
CSARDPPETQYF
TGCAGTGCTAGAGATCCCCCCGAGACCCAGTACTTC
>TRBV5-5|15|NA|NA|TRBJ2-1
CASSRGLGPRVEQFF
TGTGCCAGCAGTAGGGGACTGGGCCCCCGAGTTGAGCAGTTCTTC
>TRBV19|15|TRBD1|NA|TRBJ2-5
CASTQGQGLQETQYF
TGTGCCAGCACCCAAGGACAGGGCCTCCAAGAGACCCAGTACTTC
>TRBV20-1|13|TRBD1|NA|TRBJ1-1
CSASRQGKAEAFF
TGCAGTGCTTCACGACAGGGGAAAGCTGAAGCTTTCTTT
>TRBV6-1|15|NA|NA|TRBJ1-6
CASRRNRAYNSPLHF
TGTGCCAGCAGACGCAACAGGGCTTATAATTCACCCCTCCACTTT
>TRBV5-1|17|NA|NA|TRBJ2-7
CASSLDLDAKGAYEQYF
TGCGCCAGCAGCTTGGACCTTGACGCCAAGGGGGCCTACGAGCAGTACTTC
>TRBV11-2|15|TRBD2|many|TRBJ2-5
CASSLTSGGQETQYF
TGTGCCAGCAGCTTAACTAGCGGGGGTCAAGAGACCCAGTACTTC
>TRBV7-9|17|TRBD2|many|TRBJ2-2
CASSLASLAVDTGELFF
TGTGCCAGCAGCTTGGCCTCCCTAGCGGTCGACACCGGGGAGCTGTTTTTT